A single sample gave rise to the 15 T cell receptor beta chains below, sequenced in a study of cytomegalovirus exposure and HLA in healthy donors. Vbeta (60) and Jbeta (13) primers were used in the PCR. Sequenced by immunoSEQ multiplex PCR; TCRdb stores in-frame clones only, minus some. The sample has over 50,000 clones, about 69% seen once; the top ten hold about 35%. The sample consisted of PBMCs. All receptors derive from a man aged 35 to 55 in good health and CMV-seropositive.

This chain uses TRBV7-2 with TRBJ2-2, with a possible D match to TRBD1 (6 bases). The germline gives CDR1 SGHTA, CDR2 FQGNSA. V was pared by 4 bases and J by 3 bases, with 12 bases between. The length of the CDR3 is 15 residues. CDR3 DNA: TGTGCCAGCAGCTCACAGGGTCCGGACACCGGGGAGCTGTTTTTT. Protein: CASSSQGPDTGELFF.

The genes are TRBV10-1 and TRBJ1-3; D perhaps matches TRBD1 (5 bases). The CDR3 spans 17 residues. Germline-derived CDR1 and CDR2 are WNHNN and SYGVQD (reference sequence). The V end was cut by 0 bases, the J end by 1 base, with 13 bases between. In DNA form, the CDR3 reads TGCGCCAGCAGTGAGTCGGGGCTCCGGCCATCTGGAAACACCATATATTTT. This encodes CASSESGLRPSGNTIYF.

This sequence joins TRBV29-1 and TRBJ2-7; 8 bases agree with TRBD1. Germline CDR1 is SQVTM and CDR2 is ANQGSEA. The CDR3 is 14 residues long. The V gene end was trimmed by 5 bases and the J gene end by 2 bases; junction bases not matched to a gene: 8. The CDR3 loop is CSVISTGAAYEQYF. Written as DNA, the CDR3 is TGCAGCGTTATCTCGACAGGGGCAGCCTACGAGCAGTACTTC.

This clone was observed a handful of times. The V and J genes are TRBV6-6 and TRBJ2-2, with D tentatively TRBD2 (5 bases). Germline assignment: CDR1 MNHNY and CDR2 SVGAGI (reference sequence). V was clipped by 6 bases and J by 0 bases, with 8 bases between them. The CDR3 spans 14 residues. The CDR3 loop is CASRREPNTGELFF. Written as DNA, the CDR3 is TGTGCCAGCAGAAGGGAGCCGAACACCGGGGAGCTGTTTTTT.

The V gene is TRBV19, the J gene TRBJ2-7; TRBD1 might be the D (5 bases). V lost 5 bases and J 6 bases, leaving 14 bases between the germline ends. The CDR3 is made up of 13 amino acids. CDR1 and CDR2 (germline): LNHDA, SQIVND (reference sequence). CDR3 sequence reads: CASSSATGIEQYF. The CDR3 DNA reads as TGTGCCAGTAGTTCTGCCACAGGTATCGAGCAGTACTTC.

This chain uses TRBV7-8 with TRBJ1-2; a possible D gene is TRBD1 (6 bases). This CDR3 region has 17 residues. V lost 0 bases and J lost 5, with 19 bases in between. Germline V gives CDR1 SGHVS, CDR2 FQNEAQ. CDR3 region: CASSLAEGGGPQYGYTF. As DNA, the CDR3 is TGTGCCAGCAGCTTAGCGGAGGGCGGGGGCCCTCAATATGGCTACACCTTC.

The CDR3 protein is CASSQMRGGQDEQYF. CDR3 nucleotide sequence: TGCGCCAGCAGCCAGATGCGGGGGGGCCAGGACGAGCAGTACTTC. The rearrangement uses TRBV4-3 and TRBJ2-7; 9 bases are shared with TRBD2. The junction had 8 bases not matched to a gene; V was cut back by 3 bases and J by 5 bases. CDR1 is LGHNA, CDR2 YSLEER, per germline. The CDR3 is 15 amino acids.

The CDR3 reads CASRGWAGTGTVGNQPQHF. CDR3 nucleotides: TGTGCCAGCAGGGGATGGGCCGGGACAGGGACGGTGGGGAATCAGCCCCAGCATTTT. This chain uses TRBV27 with TRBJ1-5, with 9 bases matching TRBD1. This CDR3 region has 19 residues. The germline V gene has CDR1 MNHEY and CDR2 SMNVEV (reference sequence). Unmatched junction bases numbered 19, after V lost 6 bases and J lost 4 bases.

The V and J genes are TRBV7-3 and TRBJ2-3; TRBD2 matches at 8 bases. The CDR3 is made up of 15 amino acids. Trimming took 5 bases from V and 2 from J; bases not matched to a gene: 6. From germline, CDR1 is SGHTA and CDR2 FQGTGA. CDR3: CASSQFGGVTDTQYF. The DNA of the CDR3 is TGTGCCAGCAGCCAATTCGGGGGGGTCACAGATACGCAGTATTTT.

This chain joins TRBV27 and TRBJ1-2, with a weak D call TRBD1 (5 bases). Germline CDR1 reads MNHEY; CDR2 reads SMNVEV (reference sequence). The CDR3 covers 15 residues. V was cut by 5 bases and J by 5 bases, with 18 bases left in between. In nucleotides, the CDR3 is TGTGCCAGCAGTCCTTACAGGCAGGTCCTTTATGGCTACACCTTC. Its translation: CASSPYRQVLYGYTF.

This clone was counted a few times. The genes are TRBV6-1 and TRBJ2-7, with D perhaps matching TRBD2 (7 bases). Trimming left V 4 bases short and J 5 bases short, with 24 bases between. Germline V CDR1 and CDR2: MNHNS, SASEGT. The CDR3 length is 17 residues. The CDR3: CASSVMGGGGGRNEQYF. The CDR3 bases are TGTGCCAGCAGTGTAATGGGTGGGGGGGGCGGTAGGAACGAGCAGTACTTC.

DNA of the CDR3: TGTGCCAGCAGGGCCCGGGGGGCGGGCACCGGGGAGCTGTTTTTT. As protein: CASRARGAGTGELFF. This rearrangement joins TRBV2 to TRBJ2-2; D perhaps matches TRBD2 (7 bases). The germline V gene encodes CDR1 SNHLY and CDR2 FYNNEI. V was pared by 6 bases and J by 4 bases, with 15 bases between. The CDR3 is 15 amino acids.

CDR3 in amino acids: CAWGQGAEAFF. CDR3 coding DNA: TGTGCCTGGGGACAGGGGGCTGAAGCTTTCTTT. The rearrangement joins TRBV30 to TRBJ1-1, with 10 nucleotides matching TRBD1. The V gene end was trimmed by 5 bases and the J gene end by 6 bases; junction bases not matched to a gene: 0. This CDR3 contains 11 residues. Germline lookup yields CDR1 GTSNPN and CDR2 SVGIG (reference sequence). The full variable domain, in which reference TRBV30 and TRBJ1-1 provide the parts outside the CDR3, is SQTIHQWPATLVQPVGSPLSLECTVEGTSNPNLYWYRQAAGRGLQLLFYSVGIGQISSEVPQNLSASRPQDRQFILSSKKLLLSDSGFYLCAWGQGAEAFFGQGTRLTVV.

The chain carries TRBV7-2 and TRBJ2-7; D gene ambiguous. CDR3 length: 14 amino acids. The germline V gene has CDR1 SGHTA and CDR2 FQGNSA. Trimming left V 4 bases short and J 1 base short, with 11 bases between. The CDR3 DNA follows: TGTGCCAGCAGCTCCGACATGGCTTCCTACGAGCAGTACTTC. Encoded protein: CASSSDMASYEQYF.

The chain carries TRBV28 and TRBJ1-2; D is possibly TRBD1 (6 bases). Trimming took 7 bases from V and 5 from J, leaving 17 bases between them. Germline CDR1 is MDHEN and CDR2 is SYDVKM. The CDR3 length is 14 residues. The CDR3 loop reads CASTPGGGAYGYTF. CDR3 sequence (DNA): TGTGCCAGCACCCCTGGCGGGGGGGCGTATGGCTACACCTTC.